This T cell receptor beta chain originates from a study of T cells expressing NK-cell markers. Overall study context: Sequencing of TCR beta repertoires drew on sorted CD3+CD56+NKG2C+, CD3+CD56+NKG2C- and CD3+CD56-NKG2C+ T cells. General observations from the study: Among CD8+ T cells from roughly six donors, dominant NKG2C+ clonotypes accounted for about 1.0-8%. Topping the CD3+CD56-NKG2C+ fraction as well were these clonotypes, in four donors.

The CDR3 extends over 14 amino acids. 5'RACE template switching built TCR beta cDNA with unique molecular identifiers. Reprocessing the 5' RACE reads, TCRdb reports a single entry for every CDR3 protein and omits DNA. The sample's table shows about 460,000 distinct CDR3 sequences. On this clonotype: What it recognizes is unknown.

The chain has TRBV12-3 or TRBV12-4 and TRBJ1-4; without DNA, the TCRdb call of TRBD1 cannot be checked. The source material was blood T cells: a sorted CD56 or NKG2C T cell subset, CD4+ or CD8+ T cells, or bulk PBMC T cells (not recorded which). This clonotype originated in a woman aged 45-59 years in good health. CDR3 amino acids: CASGGTGGGEKLFF.